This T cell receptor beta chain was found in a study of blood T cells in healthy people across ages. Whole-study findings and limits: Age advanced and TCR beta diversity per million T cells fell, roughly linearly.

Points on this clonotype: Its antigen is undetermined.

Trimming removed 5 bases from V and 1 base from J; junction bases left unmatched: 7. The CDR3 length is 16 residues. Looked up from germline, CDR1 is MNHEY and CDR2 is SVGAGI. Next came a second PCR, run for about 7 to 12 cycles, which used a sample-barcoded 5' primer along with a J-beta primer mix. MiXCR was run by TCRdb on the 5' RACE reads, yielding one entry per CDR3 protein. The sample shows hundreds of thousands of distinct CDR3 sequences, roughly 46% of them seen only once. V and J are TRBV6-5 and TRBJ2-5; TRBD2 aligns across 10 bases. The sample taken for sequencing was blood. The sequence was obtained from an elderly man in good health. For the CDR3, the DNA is TGTGCCAGCAGTATCTCTAGCGGGGGAATCCAAGAGACCCAGTACTTC. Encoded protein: CASSISSGGIQETQYF.